This T cell receptor beta chain came from a study of technical replicates of blood from a few donors. Profiled with immunoSEQ multiplex PCR; TCRdb holds only in-frame clones, not every one. The sample records approximately 85,000 clones, 85% to 95% being singletons. From germline, CDR1 is MNHEY and CDR2 SVGAGI. The V gene lost 7 bases and the J gene lost 1 base, with 10 bases spanning the gap. The length of the CDR3 is 13 residues. The sequence was collected from a human donor in good health. V and J are TRBV6-5 and TRBJ1-2; D remains ambiguous. The source material was T cells isolated from PBMCs. In nucleotides, the CDR3 is TGTGCCAGCACCGGTGATCTTAACTATGGCTACACCTTC. It yields the protein CASTGDLNYGYTF.